This TCR beta chain was profiled in a study of regulatory T cells in long-lasting Graves disease. Findings of the study overall: There was favoring of TRBV28, TRBJ1-2 and TRBJ2-5 in persistent disease. The work looked only at peripheral blood and did not look at thyroid tissue.

This clonotype was seen ten or more times. As yet, its antigen is unknown. Through Arm-PCR of CDR3 regions and iRepertoire HTBI primers, TCR beta libraries were built. TCRdb analysed the multiplex PCR reads with MiXCR anew, one entry per CDR3 protein. The sample shows about 330,000 distinct CDR3 sequences, roughly 16% of them seen only once. Indicated time point: newly diagnosed GD, antithyroid drugs for less than 3 months. Extracted RNA from PBMCs served as the source of the TCR library. This CDR3 spans 15 amino acids. Trimming took off 2 bases at V and 0 bases at J, with 12 bases between the two ends. Germline V gives CDR1 SGHDT, CDR2 YYEEEE. This sample also belongs to another study, concerning T cells in Graves' hyperthyroidism and ophthalmopathy. That source adds: A first-round RT-PCR of the TCR CDR3 used the HTBI primer set.

The sequence came from a woman under 30 with Graves disease. The rearrangement uses TRBV5-6 and TRBJ2-7, with TRBD2 as a possible D gene (5 bases). The material was peripheral blood mononuclear cells (PBMCs), obtained at new diagnosis, from a patient treated with antithyroid drugs. CDR3 amino acids: CASSFIVRGSYEQYF. DNA for the CDR3: TGTGCCAGCAGCTTTATCGTACGGGGCTCCTACGAGCAGTACTTC.